A single sample is the source of the 30 T cell receptor beta chains below, sequenced in a study of T cell clonotyping in hematopoietic cell transplantation. Data came from immunoSEQ multiplex PCR; TCRdb stores just in-frame clones and leaves some out. In the table there are about 76,000 clones, almost 97% of which are singletons. Time point denoted: recipient sample about 28 days before transplant, after cytoreduction. The sequencing used peripheral blood mononuclear cells, collected before stem cell transplant. These receptors were obtained from a woman aged 50 to 60 with acute myeloid leukemia. Some clones in this sample may be carry-over from other donors' samples.

The DNA of the CDR3 is TGCAGCGTTGAAGTTTTGCGGAACTATGGCTACACCTTC. Translated: CSVEVLRNYGYTF. This sequence joins TRBV29-1 and TRBJ1-2; D gene ambiguous. Trimming took 1 base from V and 2 from J, leaving 8 bases between them. The germline V gene encodes CDR1 SQVTM and CDR2 ANQGSEA. The CDR3 contains 13 residues. Full variable domain (missing parts from reference TRBV29-1 and TRBJ1-2): SAVISQKPSRDICQRGTSLTIQCQVDSQVTMMFWYRQQPGQSLTLIATANQGSEATYESGFVIDKFPISRPNLTFSTLTVSNMSPEDSSIYLCSVEVLRNYGYTFGSGTRLTVV.

Worth noting for this clone: One junction end does not reproduce the germline sequence, and a read error may be involved. The V call is TRBV6-1, the J call TRBJ1-5; D uncertain. Looked up from germline, CDR1 is MNHNS and CDR2 is SASEGT. The length of the CDR3 is 15 residues. CDR3 in DNA: TGTGCCAGTAGTGCTGAGAGTAGTGGCAATCAGCCCCAGCATTTT. This sequence encodes CASSAESSGNQPQHF.

This clone was recorded only once. The chain has TRBV5-1 and TRBJ1-5; D gene unclear. The CDR3 sequence is 15 residues long. The germline gives CDR1 SGHRS, CDR2 YFSETQ. Trimming cost V 0 bases and J 0 bases, with 7 bases left between them. CDR3 protein: CASSLGAYSNQPQHF. CDR3 in DNA: TGCGCCAGCAGCTTGGGAGCATATAGCAATCAGCCCCAGCATTTT.

The V and J genes are TRBV28 and TRBJ2-1; D ambiguous. The length of the CDR3 is 14 residues. With 3 bases removed from V and 8 bases from J, the gap between germline ends came to 14 bases. CDR1 is MDHEN, CDR2 SYDVKM, per germline. CDR3 DNA: TGTGCCAGCAGTTTCCCAGCAGGCCGGTATGAGCAGTTCTTC. It codes for CASSFPAGRYEQFF.

The chain employs TRBV30 and TRBJ1-2, with unresolved D. The ends were cut back, 2 bases at V and 7 bases at J, with 11 bases in the middle. Germline V gene data show CDR1 as GTSNPN and CDR2 as SVGIG (reference sequence). The CDR3 sequence is 12 residues long. In DNA, the CDR3 is TGTGCCTGGAGTTCGTCCCCGCGTGGCTACACCTTC. Translated, it gives CAWSSSPRGYTF.

The rearrangement joins TRBV11-2 to TRBJ2-1, with no clear D. The V gene's germline CDR1 is SGHAT and CDR2 FQNNGV. This CDR3 spans 12 amino acids. V dropped 5 bases and J dropped 7 bases, with 9 bases sitting between them. CDR3 DNA sequence: TGTGCCAGCAGCCCCGGTCGAAATGAGCAGTTCTTC. Translated, it gives CASSPGRNEQFF.

This chain joins TRBV4-1 and TRBJ2-2; no clear D. The CDR3 has 14 residues. Germline V gives CDR1 MGHRA, CDR2 YSYEKL. V lost 7 bases, J lost 5 bases, and 14 bases lay in between. For the CDR3, the DNA is TGCGCCAGCAACCCCCGACTGGCAACCGGGGAGCTGTTTTTT. Its translation: CASNPRLATGELFF.

V and J are TRBV15 and TRBJ2-2; D perhaps matches TRBD2 (6 bases). The CDR3 sequence is 20 residues long. V was trimmed by 0 bases and J by 0 bases, leaving 20 bases between them. Looked up from germline, CDR1 is LNHNV and CDR2 is YYDKDF (reference sequence). Written as DNA, the CDR3 is TGTGCCACCAGCAGAGATCGATGGGCTCCGGGACTCACGAACACCGGGGAGCTGTTTTTT. This encodes CATSRDRWAPGLTNTGELFF.

V gene TRBV4-1 combines with J gene TRBJ2-7; D remains ambiguous. The CDR3 covers 17 residues. Germline-derived CDR1 and CDR2 are MGHRA and YSYEKL. Trimming cost V 1 base and J 0 bases, with 16 bases left between them. CDR3 DNA sequence: TGCGCCAGCAGCCAAGGAAGCCCCAGGCGGAGCTCCTACGAGCAGTACTTC. This codes for CASSQGSPRRSSYEQYF.

The rearrangement joins TRBV10-2 to TRBJ2-7, with D perhaps assigned TRBD1 or TRBD2 (6 bases each). Per the germline V gene, CDR1 is WSHSY and CDR2 is SAAADI. The V end lost 5 bases, the J end lost 5 bases, and 10 bases lay between the germline ends. CDR3 length equals 12 residues. For the CDR3, the DNA is TGCGCCAGCAGTCCCCGGGGGCACGAGCAGTACTTC. Amino acids: CASSPRGHEQYF.

The chain uses TRBV5-1 and TRBJ2-7, with D unresolved. The CDR3 length is 13 residues. The germline V gene encodes CDR1 SGHRS and CDR2 YFSETQ. Between the trimmed V and J ends, which lost 4 bases and 0 bases, there was a span of 8 bases. Written as DNA, the CDR3 is TGCGCCAGCAGCGATGGATTCTCCTACGAGCAGTACTTC. Encoded protein: CASSDGFSYEQYF.

The chain is built from TRBV13 and TRBJ2-3; 14 bases are a match to TRBD2. V trimming: 5 bases; J trimming: 1 base; junction bases outside the gene matches: 11. Germline CDR1 reads PRHDT; CDR2 reads FYEKMQ (reference sequence). CDR3 size: 19 residues. Here the CDR3 reads CASSLRPGLAGVGTDTQYF. The CDR3 nucleotides are TGTGCCAGCAGCCTGAGACCGGGACTAGCGGGAGTAGGCACAGATACGCAGTATTTT.

The rearrangement links TRBV29-1 to TRBJ1-2; perhaps TRBD1 as D (6 bases). This CDR3 has 13 amino acids. Per the germline V gene, CDR1 is SQVTM and CDR2 is ANQGSEA. Trimming pared 5 bases from V and 8 bases from J, leaving 18 bases between. The CDR3: CSVSGATVSGYTF. CDR3 DNA: TGCAGCGTTTCAGGGGCCACCGTTTCCGGCTACACCTTC.

This sequence joins TRBV7-9 and TRBJ2-3; D gene ambiguous. Trimming cost V 1 base and J 0 bases, with 8 bases left between them. The V gene's germline CDR1 is SEHNR and CDR2 FQNEAQ (reference sequence). The CDR3 is 15 residues long. CDR3 residues: CASSLEQLSTDTQYF. The CDR3 nucleotides are TGTGCCAGCAGCTTAGAACAGCTGAGCACAGATACGCAGTATTTT.

The J gene is TRBJ2-5, the V gene TRBV11-2; TRBD1 or TRBD2 may be the D gene (5 bases each). CDR1 is SGHAT and CDR2 is FQNNGV in the germline V gene. The CDR3 has 15 amino acids. Deletions cut 6 bases from V and 2 bases from J, with 16 bases between. The CDR3, as DNA: TGTGCCAGCAGGGGAACCGGGACGGCACAAGAGACCCAGTACTTC. Residues: CASRGTGTAQETQYF.

The CDR3, as DNA: TGCGCCAGCAGCTTGGGGGGGGGCGTGACTGAAGCTTTCTTT. Its translation is CASSLGGGVTEAFF. J is TRBJ1-1 and V is TRBV5-1; D may be TRBD1 (6 bases). Germline CDR1 and CDR2: SGHRS and YFSETQ. V dropped 0 bases and J dropped 5 bases, with 11 bases sitting between them. CDR3 length: 14 residues.

The J gene is TRBJ1-2, the V gene TRBV6-6; D call uncertain. Trimming took 0 bases from V and 0 from J, leaving 8 bases between them. CDR1 MNHNY and CDR2 SVGAGI come from the germline V gene (reference sequence). The CDR3 covers 15 residues. The CDR3 DNA reads TGTGCCAGCAGTTACTCAGGAGACACTAACTATGGCTACACCTTC. Its translation: CASSYSGDTNYGYTF.

The rearrangement uses TRBV5-1 and TRBJ1-2; D remains ambiguous. Trimming pared 4 bases from V and 8 bases from J, leaving 21 bases between. CDR1 and CDR2 from the germline V gene are SGHRS and YFSETQ. CDR3 length: 15 residues. CDR3 coding DNA: TGCGCCAGCAGCGAAAGGACGCGGGTGGGTTCAGGCTACACCTTC. Translating gives CASSERTRVGSGYTF.

This clone has a single count. The chain links TRBV7-9 to TRBJ1-1, with a possible D match to TRBD1 (5 bases). V was cut by 6 bases and J by 3 bases, with 11 bases left in between. This CDR3 spans 13 amino acids. CDR1 is SEHNR and CDR2 is FQNEAQ in the germline V gene (reference sequence). The CDR3 sequence is CASRRPGYTEAFF. DNA for the CDR3: TGTGCCAGCAGGAGGCCAGGGTACACTGAAGCTTTCTTT.

The chain links TRBV30 to TRBJ2-7; TRBD1 matches 8 bases. V dropped 1 base and J dropped 6; count of bases not matched to a gene: 5. CDR1 and CDR2 from the germline V gene are GTSNPN and SVGIG (reference sequence). This CDR3 has 13 residues. The CDR3 is CAWSADRGREQYF. The CDR3 region has the DNA TGTGCCTGGAGTGCCGACAGGGGCCGCGAGCAGTACTTC.

V and J are TRBV20-1 and TRBJ1-1; possibly TRBD1 for D (5 bases). Germline CDR1 DFQATT, CDR2 SNEGSKA (reference sequence). The V and J ends lost 5 bases and 3 bases respectively, with 7 bases between them. The CDR3 sequence is 11 residues long. The CDR3 bases are TGCAGTGCTGGAGGGGACACTGAAGCTTTCTTT. Amino acid sequence: CSAGGDTEAFF.

J is TRBJ2-7 and V is TRBV5-6; TRBD1 matches 8 bases. CDR1 and CDR2 (germline): SGHDT, YYEEEE. Unmatched junction bases numbered 11, after V lost 6 bases and J lost 3 bases. This CDR3 spans 15 amino acids. The chain's CDR3 is CASNPGQDPIYEQYF. The CDR3 nucleotides read TGTGCCAGCAACCCGGGACAGGATCCTATCTACGAGCAGTACTTC.

V usage is TRBV14 and J usage is TRBJ1-1, with D maybe TRBD1 (5 bases). The ends were cut back, 5 bases at V and 2 bases at J, with 12 bases in the middle. Germline V gene sequence: CDR1 SGHDN, CDR2 FVKESK. There are 14 residues in the CDR3. The CDR3, as DNA: TGTGCCAGCAGCATCCAGGGCCGCAACACTGAAGCTTTCTTT. It encodes CASSIQGRNTEAFF.

The rearrangement links TRBV5-6 to TRBJ2-1, with 10 bases identical to TRBD1. In germline, CDR1 is SGHDT, CDR2 YYEEEE. Trimming at V came to 3 bases and at J to 9 bases, leaving 9 bases not matched to a gene. CDR3 length: 15 amino acids. As DNA, the CDR3 is TGTGCCAGCAGCTGGGGGACAGGGGTTGCATTTGAGCAGTTCTTC. This translates into CASSWGTGVAFEQFF.

The V gene is TRBV4-1, the J gene TRBJ2-7, with D uncertain. The CDR3 has 13 amino acids. Per the germline V gene, CDR1 is MGHRA and CDR2 is YSYEKL. V lost 8 bases to trimming and J lost 0 bases, with 11 bases between them. CDR3 DNA: TGCGCCAGCCCCTCGGCTAGCTCCTACGAGCAGTACTTC. The encoded protein is CASPSASSYEQYF.

This clone was counted once. The rearrangement joins TRBV5-1 to TRBJ1-3; D is undetermined. Germline assignment: CDR1 SGHRS and CDR2 YFSETQ. This CDR3 region has 16 residues. Trimming stripped 4 bases from V and 0 bases from J, with 14 bases between. The CDR3, as DNA: TGCGCCAGCAGCCTTGACAATCCCTCCTCTGGAAACACCATATATTTT. Its protein product is CASSLDNPSSGNTIYF.

As for this clone: The identical CDR3 is also encoded by other nucleotide sequences in the sample. The chain couples TRBV7-9 to TRBJ1-6; D gene unclear. Per the germline V gene, CDR1 is SEHNR and CDR2 is FQNEAQ (reference sequence). Trimming stripped 2 bases from V and 7 bases from J, with 9 bases between. This CDR3 region has 14 residues. The CDR3 loop reads CASSLTGSNSPLHF. CDR3 coding DNA: TGTGCCAGCAGCTTAACTGGCTCAAATTCACCCCTCCACTTT.

The CDR3 is CASSKGHGNEKLFF. The CDR3 coding sequence is TGTGCCAGCAGCAAGGGACACGGAAATGAAAAACTGTTTTTT. The chain couples TRBV11-2 to TRBJ1-4, with D possibly TRBD1 on 6 matching bases. The CDR3 has 14 amino acids. V was trimmed by 5 bases and J by 5 bases, leaving 12 bases between them. In germline, CDR1 is SGHAT, CDR2 FQNNGV.

This clone showed up just once. This sequence joins TRBV10-3 and TRBJ2-1; 13 bases fit TRBD2. The CDR3 sequence is 16 residues long. The trim removed 4 bases at V and 5 bases at J, leaving 5 bases unmatched. Looked up from germline, CDR1 is ENHRY and CDR2 is SYGVKD. In nucleotides, the CDR3 is TGTGCCATCAGTGCCTTCGGGACTAGCGGGGACAATGAGCAGTTCTTC. Protein sequence: CAISAFGTSGDNEQFF.

The V and J genes are TRBV30 and TRBJ1-3, with 7 positions matching TRBD1. Losses at the gene ends were 2 bases for V and 0 bases for J; bases not matched to a gene: 4. The CDR3 extends over 15 amino acids. Germline V gene sequence: CDR1 GTSNPN, CDR2 SVGIG (reference sequence). In DNA form, the CDR3 reads TGTGCCTGGAGTTCAGGACAGGTCTCTGGAAACACCATATATTTT. This encodes CAWSSGQVSGNTIYF.